The 8 T cell receptor beta chains presented below share a single source sample, sequenced in a study of liver allograft versus peripheral blood T cells. As for the study in general: Repertoires of T cell receptors in transplanted livers were compared with recipients' peripheral blood repertoires.

TCRdb reanalysed the reads using MiXCR and keeps one entry per CDR3 protein. The sample consists of about 3,800 distinct CDR3 sequences, 14% to 15% of them appearing once. These receptors all come from a human patient who had a liver transplant. Certain T cells may be donor cells from the graft.

The CDR3 DNA follows: TGCGCCAGCAGCCAAGATAGGACAGGGGGAGGCTATGGCTACACCTTC. As protein: CASSQDRTGGGYGYTF. The chain joins TRBV4-1 to TRBJ1-2; 10 bases fit TRBD1. Trimming removed 0 bases from V and 4 bases from J; junction bases left unmatched: 5. This CDR3 has 16 residues. The germline V gene encodes CDR1 MGHRA and CDR2 YSYEKL.

This clonotype has a handful of counts. This chain joins TRBV27 and TRBJ2-7; 7 nucleotides agree with TRBD2. Losses at the gene ends were 6 bases for V and 7 bases for J; bases not matched to a gene: 9. CDR1 is MNHEY, CDR2 SMNVEV, per germline (reference sequence). The CDR3 sequence is 13 residues long. Written as DNA, the CDR3 is TGTGCCAGCAGCGGACTAGGGTATCGGGAGCAGTACTTC. Protein product: CASSGLGYREQYF.

Relative to its sample, this clonotype is medium-sized (0.01 to 0.1%). V gene TRBV28 combines with J gene TRBJ2-7; TRBD1 is a possible D gene (6 bases). V lost 1 base and J 0 bases, leaving 13 bases between the germline ends. The CDR3 length is 16 residues. Germline values: CDR1 MDHEN, CDR2 SYDVKM. CDR3 bases: TGTGCCAGCAGTTTATCGCTGGGGGCACCCTCCTACGAGCAGTACTTC. Translation gives CASSLSLGAPSYEQYF.

This clonotype qualifies as medium-sized. The rearrangement links TRBV12-3 or TRBV12-4 to TRBJ1-4; D not resolved. V lost 6 bases, J lost 2 bases, and 10 bases lay in between. This CDR3 contains 14 residues. The CDR3 region is CASSSVGTNEKLFF. The DNA of the CDR3 is TGTGCCAGCAGCTCGGTGGGTACTAATGAAAAACTGTTTTTT.

By sample share, this clonotype is medium-sized. The chain recombines TRBV7-2 with TRBJ1-1; D might be TRBD1 (5 bases). V lost 3 bases and J 3 bases, leaving 20 bases between the germline ends. Germline values: CDR1 SGHTA, CDR2 FQGNSA. The CDR3 length is 17 residues. The CDR3 sequence is CASSLIGAYTLDTEAFF. The CDR3, as DNA: TGTGCCAGCAGCTTGATAGGGGCGTATACCCTTGACACTGAAGCTTTCTTT.

This clonotype qualifies as medium-sized (0.01 to 0.1%). The chain carries TRBV19 and TRBJ1-2, with D possibly being TRBD1 (6 bases). CDR3 size: 15 residues. Germline V gene lookup returns CDR1 LNHDA and CDR2 SQIVND (reference sequence). The V end lost 5 bases, the J end lost 3 bases, and 16 bases lay between the germline ends. CDR3 bases: TGTGCCAGTAGTTCGTTACAGGGTTTAGACTATGGCTACACCTTC. Residues: CASSSLQGLDYGYTF.

This clonotype qualifies as medium-sized. For the CDR3, the DNA is TGCAGCGTTGAAGACGCCCGGGGTAGGGAAGCTTTCTTT. It specifies CSVEDARGREAFF. The genes are TRBV29-1 and TRBJ1-1; D gene unclear. Germline CDR1 reads SQVTM; CDR2 reads ANQGSEA. V was clipped by 0 bases and J by 8 bases, with 13 bases between them. This CDR3 comprises 13 residues.

In its sample, this clonotype is medium-sized. The genes are TRBV9 and TRBJ2-7; 16 bases align to TRBD2. The junction had 11 bases not matched to a gene; V was cut back by 0 bases and J by 5 bases. The CDR3 loop spans 19 amino acids. Germline CDR1 is SGDLS and CDR2 is YYNGEE. CDR3 coding DNA: TGTGCCAGCAGCGTAGCTACAGGGACTAGCGGGAGGGCCGACGACGAGCAGTACTTC. Translated, it gives CASSVATGTSGRADDEQYF.